The table lists the clone carrying this TCR beta chain with a count of one. Libraries were prepared by immunoSEQ multiplex PCR; TCRdb keeps only in-frame clonotypes and omits some of them. The data hold over 150,000 clones, with around 87% observed a single time. These data come from a study of blood T cell repertoires in COVID-19. Study in general: T cells, B-cell-depleted T cells, or PBMCs supplied cDNA or gDNA.

Looked up from germline, CDR1 is SGHRS and CDR2 is YFSETQ. V lost 2 bases and J 6 bases, leaving 8 bases between the germline ends. CDR3 length equals 12 residues. This chain links TRBV5-1 with TRBJ1-2; D may be TRBD1 (5 bases). The sequence derives from a woman in her 70s with COVID-19, enrolled during active disease. Sequencing was performed on peripheral blood. CDR3: CASSLKGDGYTF. CDR3 DNA: TGCGCCAGCAGCTTAAAAGGGGATGGCTACACCTTC.